These 23 T cell receptor beta chains came from one sample sequenced in a study of cytomegalovirus exposure and HLA in healthy donors (dated by TCRdb to about 2017). Library preparation employed the immunoSEQ multiplex PCR assay. For the multiplex PCR, a mixture combining 60 forward primers for TCR Vbeta segments and 13 reverse primers for TCR Jbeta segments was used. Drawn from immuneACCESS, this table holds only the in-frame rearrangements with V and J called that TCRdb kept. Clones are partly lost; checked studies trace under half to an unresolved V gene and leave the rest unexplained. This sample holds 100,000 to 120,000 clones; around 80% were observed only once. The ten biggest clones cover approximately 6.9% of the sample. Sequencing input: PBMCs. Receptors were obtained from a man younger than 45 in good health and CMV-seropositive.

Written as DNA, the CDR3 is TGTGCCAGCACCGAGGGACAGCTAGAAATTTCCTCCTCCACCTTC. This sequence encodes CASTEGQLEISSSTF. V usage is TRBV6-1 and J usage is TRBJ1-2; 7 bases map to TRBD1. From germline, CDR1 is MNHNS and CDR2 SASEGT. This CDR3 has 15 residues. The trim removed 7 bases at V and 13 bases at J, leaving 21 bases unmatched.

The chain is built from TRBV10-3 and TRBJ2-3; TRBD1 matches at 11 bases. Looked up from germline, CDR1 is ENHRY and CDR2 is SYGVKD. The V gene end was trimmed by 3 bases and the J gene end by 3 bases; junction bases not matched to a gene: 2. The CDR3 length is 15 residues. The CDR3 region is CAISERDRGTDTQYF. The CDR3 coding sequence is TGTGCCATCAGTGAAAGGGACAGGGGGACAGATACGCAGTATTTT.

The chain couples TRBV4-1 to TRBJ1-2; a possible D gene is TRBD1 (6 bases). The CDR3 length is 16 residues. Trimming shortened V by 0 bases and J by 5 bases, and 16 bases separated the two germline ends. The germline V gene has CDR1 MGHRA and CDR2 YSYEKL. The CDR3 spells CASSQDAGGLNYGYTF. The DNA of the CDR3 is TGCGCCAGCAGCCAAGATGCGGGGGGCTTAAATTATGGCTACACCTTC.

The chain carries TRBV30 and TRBJ2-7, with a possible D match to TRBD2 (5 bases). The V and J ends lost 3 bases and 0 bases respectively, with 6 bases between them. Germline CDR1 reads GTSNPN; CDR2 reads SVGIG (reference sequence). CDR3 length: 12 residues. Here the CDR3 DNA reads TGTGCCTGGAGCGCGGGCTCCTACGAGCAGTACTTC. Its translation is CAWSAGSYEQYF.

This chain joins TRBV5-1 and TRBJ2-3, with D possibly being TRBD2 (7 bases). Germline V gene data show CDR1 as SGHRS and CDR2 as YFSETQ. The CDR3 has 15 residues. Trimming removed 2 bases from V and 4 bases from J, with 14 bases in between. The CDR3, as DNA: TGCGCCAGCAGCTTTAAGGGGGGGTCGTCAGATACGCAGTATTTT. Residues: CASSFKGGSSDTQYF.

In its sample, this clone was seen once. This same CDR3 is encoded by further DNA sequences in the sample. The chain couples TRBV5-1 to TRBJ1-1; D possibly corresponds to TRBD1 (5 bases). The CDR3 covers 14 residues. The V gene lost 1 base and the J gene lost 4 bases, with 11 bases spanning the gap. CDR1 and CDR2 from the germline V gene are SGHRS and YFSETQ. The CDR3 reads CASSLWGEGTEAFF. The CDR3 DNA is TGCGCCAGCAGCTTGTGGGGGGAGGGCACTGAAGCTTTCTTT.

This chain connects TRBV10-3 to TRBJ2-7; D uncertain. CDR1 ENHRY and CDR2 SYGVKD come from the germline V gene. The CDR3 has 12 residues. V lost 4 bases to trimming and J lost 3 bases, with 7 bases between them. The DNA for the CDR3 is TGTGCCATCAGTGGTGACATCTACGAGCAGTACTTC. It specifies CAISGDIYEQYF.

The chain uses TRBV11-2 and TRBJ1-1, with TRBD1 matching 8 bases. This CDR3 has 14 amino acids. The germline V gene encodes CDR1 SGHAT and CDR2 FQNNGV. With V trimmed by 3 bases and J by 4 bases, 4 bases remained unmatched. The DNA for the CDR3 is TGTGCCAGCAGCTTTGTCACAGGGGGCACTGAAGCTTTCTTT. It specifies CASSFVTGGTEAFF.

Here the CDR3 DNA reads TGCGCCAGCAGCCAAGGAGACTGGACAGAGAACACCGGGGAGCTGTTTTTT. This translates into CASSQGDWTENTGELFF. This chain links TRBV4-3 with TRBJ2-2, with a possible D match to TRBD1 (6 bases). Trimming took 1 base from V and 1 from J, leaving 13 bases between them. This CDR3 contains 17 residues. Germline V CDR1 and CDR2: LGHNA, YSLEER.

This chain links TRBV5-1 with TRBJ1-2, with TRBD1 matching 8 bases. The CDR3 extends over 16 amino acids. Germline values: CDR1 SGHRS, CDR2 YFSETQ. The ends lost 4 bases at V and 4 bases at J; junction bases unmatched: 12. CDR3 loop: CASSPFQGAMIYGYTF. CDR3 bases: TGCGCCAGCAGCCCCTTCCAGGGGGCGATGATCTATGGCTACACCTTC.

The chain uses TRBV12-2 and TRBJ1-1; the table calls TRBD1, which could not be checked here. TRBV12-2 is flagged as a pseudogene. The CDR3 has 17 amino acids. CDR3 in amino acids: CASRLHRGRETYTEAFF. CDR3 coding DNA: TGTGCAAGTCGACTCCACAGGGGGCGCGAGACTTACACTGAAGCTTTCTTT.

The V and J genes are TRBV5-1 and TRBJ1-6; D gene uncertain. Germline-derived CDR1 and CDR2 are SGHRS and YFSETQ. V lost 0 bases and J 4 bases, leaving 11 bases between the germline ends. The CDR3 sequence is 16 residues long. The DNA of the CDR3 is TGCGCCAGCAGCTTGGCAGGAATTAGGTATAATTCACCCCTCCACTTT. Translating gives CASSLAGIRYNSPLHF. Variable domain in full (rest from reference TRBV5-1 and TRBJ1-6): KAGVTQTPRYLIKTRGQQVTLSCSPISGHRSVSWYQQTPGQGLQFLFEYFSETQRNKGNFPGRFSGRQFSNSRSEMNVSTLELGDSALYLCASSLAGIRYNSPLHFGNGTRLTVT.

This clone has only a few counts. The chain uses TRBV11-3 and TRBJ2-1, with D perhaps TRBD1 (6 bases). Germline CDR1 reads SGHNT; CDR2 reads YENEEA. The CDR3 contains 15 residues. Trimming removed 5 bases from V and 8 bases from J, with 19 bases in between. CDR3 sequence reads: CASSPGDTAVYEQFF. In DNA, the CDR3 is TGTGCCAGCAGCCCTGGGGACACCGCGGTGTATGAGCAGTTCTTC. Filled out from reference TRBV11-3 and TRBJ2-1, the complete variable domain reads EAGVVQSPRYKIIEKKQPVAFWCNPISGHNTLYWYLQNLGQGPELLIRYENEEAVDDSQLPKDRFSAERLKGVDSTLKIQPAELGDSAVYLCASSPGDTAVYEQFFGPGTRLTVL.

This clone was recorded a few times. The V call is TRBV5-1, the J call TRBJ2-1; 8 bases align to TRBD2. The CDR3 is made up of 15 amino acids. V lost 0 bases to trimming and J lost 7 bases; unmatched junction nucleotides: 6. The V gene's germline CDR1 is SGHRS and CDR2 YFSETQ. Here the CDR3 DNA reads TGCGCCAGCAGCTTGGTAGCGGGGATAGTGAATGAGCAGTTCTTC. It specifies CASSLVAGIVNEQFF. The variable domain in full, with the rest retrieved from reference TRBV5-1 and TRBJ2-1, is KAGVTQTPRYLIKTRGQQVTLSCSPISGHRSVSWYQQTPGQGLQFLFEYFSETQRNKGNFPGRFSGRQFSNSRSEMNVSTLELGDSALYLCASSLVAGIVNEQFFGPGTRLTVL.

In regard to this clone: Germline and junction disagree at one end, which may indicate a read error. The V gene is TRBV29-1, the J gene TRBJ1-1, with D maybe TRBD1 (6 bases). Germline V gene data show CDR1 as SQVTM and CDR2 as ANQGSEA. This CDR3 contains 13 residues. The chain's CDR3 is CSGETGLGTEAFF. In nucleotides, the CDR3 is TGCAGCGGTGAAACAGGGCTGGGCACTGAAGCTTTCTTT.

The sample holds a few counts of this clone. This rearrangement joins TRBV19 to TRBJ2-3; 12 nucleotides align to TRBD2. The CDR3 totals 16 residues. Germline values: CDR1 LNHDA, CDR2 SQIVND (reference sequence). The J segment lost 5 bases and the V segment lost 5 bases, leaving 8 bases of the junction unmatched. DNA of the CDR3: TGTGCCAGTAGTGCCTCACTAGCGGGGGGTGGAGATACGCAGTATTTT. Protein: CASSASLAGGGDTQYF.

This chain links TRBV11-2 with TRBJ1-6; D is undetermined. CDR3 length: 15 amino acids. Germline loops: CDR1 SGHAT, CDR2 FQNNGV. Trimming shortened V by 0 bases and J by 7 bases, and 10 bases separated the two germline ends. CDR3 in amino acids: CASSLEFQVNSPLHF. CDR3 sequence (DNA): TGTGCCAGCAGCTTAGAGTTCCAGGTGAATTCACCCCTCCACTTT.

The V and J genes are TRBV29-1 and TRBJ2-3; 7 bases are shared with TRBD1. CDR3 length: 16 amino acids. Germline-derived CDR1 and CDR2 are SQVTM and ANQGSEA. V lost 2 bases and J lost 0; bases outside the gene matches: 8. In DNA form, the CDR3 reads TGCAGCGTTGAAATCCCAGGGGGTATTAGCACAGATACGCAGTATTTT. Translated: CSVEIPGGISTDTQYF.

This clone was detected once. The CDR3 region has the DNA TGTGCCAGCAGCCCGGGGACAGGGGGGAACGTATGGCCCCAGCATTTT. Amino acid sequence: CASSPGTGGNVWPQHF. The chain recombines TRBV2 with TRBJ1-5; 11 bases are a match to TRBD1. The germline V gene has CDR1 SNHLY and CDR2 FYNNEI. V shed 6 bases and J 9 bases; nucleotides not matched to a gene: 13. The CDR3 is made up of 16 amino acids. Full variable domain (missing parts from reference TRBV2 and TRBJ1-5): EPEVTQTPSHQVTQMGQEVILRCVPISNHLYFYWYRQILGQKVEFLVSFYNNEISEKSEIFDDQFSVERPDGSNFTLKIRSTKLEDSAMYFCASSPGTGGNVWPQHFGDGTRLSIL.

The chain couples TRBV5-6 to TRBJ1-5; D call uncertain. The CDR3 sequence is 13 residues long. The germline V and J ends were trimmed by 0 bases and 9 bases, with 10 bases remaining between them. Germline loops: CDR1 SGHDT, CDR2 YYEEEE. The CDR3: CASSLAGSGPQHF. CDR3 nucleotides: TGTGCCAGCAGCTTGGCGGGGTCCGGGCCCCAGCATTTT.

The rearrangement links TRBV7-2 to TRBJ1-2; 7 nucleotides match TRBD1. The junction had 11 bases not matched to a gene; V was cut back by 5 bases and J by 2 bases. This CDR3 has 16 residues. Germline loops: CDR1 SGHTA, CDR2 FQGNSA. The CDR3 here is CASSRPGTATNYGYTF. The CDR3 nucleotides read TGTGCCAGCAGCCGTCCCGGGACAGCCACAAACTATGGCTACACCTTC.

The chain recombines TRBV5-6 with TRBJ2-3, with D maybe TRBD1 (5 bases). The length of the CDR3 is 18 residues. Germline CDR1 reads SGHDT; CDR2 reads YYEEEE. Trimming cost V 1 base and J 1 base, with 19 bases left between them. CDR3 bases: TGTGCCAGCAGCTTGTGGGCCAGGGTCTTTTTGGGCACAGATACGCAGTATTTT. Amino acids: CASSLWARVFLGTDTQYF.

The chain recombines TRBV20-1 with TRBJ2-7; 8 bases match TRBD2. The germline gives CDR1 DFQATT, CDR2 SNEGSKA (reference sequence). J gave up 12 bases and V 1 base, and 5 bases lay outside the gene matches. The CDR3 covers 11 residues. The CDR3 protein is CSARGGTRRYF. The CDR3 nucleotides are TGCAGTGCTAGAGGAGGGACTAGGCGGTACTTC.